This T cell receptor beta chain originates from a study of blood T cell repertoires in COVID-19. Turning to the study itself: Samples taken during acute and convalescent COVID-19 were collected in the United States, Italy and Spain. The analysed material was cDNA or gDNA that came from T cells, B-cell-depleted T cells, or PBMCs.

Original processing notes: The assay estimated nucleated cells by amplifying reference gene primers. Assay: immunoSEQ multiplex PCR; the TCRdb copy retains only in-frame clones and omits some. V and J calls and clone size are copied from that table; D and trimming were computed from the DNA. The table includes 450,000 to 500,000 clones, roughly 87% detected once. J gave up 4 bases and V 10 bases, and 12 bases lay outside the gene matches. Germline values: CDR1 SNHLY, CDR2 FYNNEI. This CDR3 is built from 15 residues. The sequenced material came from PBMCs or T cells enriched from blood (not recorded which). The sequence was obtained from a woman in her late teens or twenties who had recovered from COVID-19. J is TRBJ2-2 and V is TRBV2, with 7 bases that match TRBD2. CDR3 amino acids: CATSWGGDSTGELFF. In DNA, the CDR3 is TGTGCCACCTCATGGGGGGGGGATTCCACCGGGGAGCTGTTTTTT.